The entry below describes one TCR beta chain. The clone's antigen remains unknown. There are no base qualities to consult, and no much larger clone falls within one base. TCRbeta CDR3 regions were amplified from genomic DNA using the immunoSEQ Assay, a bias-controlled multiplex PCR. The authors' pipeline ran thus. Nucleated cell counts per sample were estimated from amplification of reference gene primers within the assay. Sequence reads were collapsed and filtered to measure the absolute abundance of every unique TCRbeta CDR3 rearrangement. For each sample, productive Simpson clonality was calculated by taking the square root of Simpson's diversity index across productive rearrangements. TCRdb carries this immuneACCESS record with in-frame sequences only. Its versions omit some clonotypes, under half of them owing to an unresolved V gene in the studies checked, with the rest unexplained. V and J calls and clone size are given by that table; D and trimming were obtained from the DNA. A total of approximately 250,000 clones appear in this sample, 65% to 90% of them only once. Less than 7.5% of the sample rests with the top ten.

This sample is part of a study of blood T cell repertoires in COVID-19 (dated by TCRdb to between 2020 and 2021). Background on the whole study: Samples from collaborators originated in the United States, Italy and Spain and spanned both the acute and convalescent phases of COVID-19. The prospective study material was composed of cDNA or gDNA derived from T cells, B-cell-depleted T cells, or PBMCs. Subjects who had been exposed to COVID-19, were actively infected with it, or had recovered from it provided the deeply sampled blood TCRbeta repertoires that made up the dataset. The repertoires were made available in a free public database intended to serve as a resource for research on the immune response to SARS-CoV-2. The samples were drawn from two sources: the first 160 participants of the ongoing ImmuneRACE study, and 1,254 subjects contributed by 6 global collaborators. The sample metadata nearly always contained a de-identified subject ID, COVID-19 status, age in years and sex. Where available, HLA class I and class II types were obtained from metadata supplied by the sample provider rather than from assay-based typing. Results the study describes overall, beyond this receptor: How much clinical and demographic metadata was included differed by source and by participant, and the metadata was provided uncurated.

CDR1 and CDR2, per the germline V gene (reference sequence), are MNHNY and SVGAGI. Spanning cysteine to phenylalanine, the CDR3 consists of 15 amino acids. Only the CDR3 DNA is retained, 45 bases long and in frame from the first base. Unmatched junction bases come to 5, with V trimmed by 2 bases and J by 4 bases. Each collaborating institution followed its own protocols to collect whole blood in K2EDTA tubes. For TCRbeta analysis, collaborators shipped samples in one of three forms: frozen whole blood, isolated PBMCs, or DNA extracted from either of those sample types. The sequence derives from a woman between 45 and 60 years old with acute or convalescent COVID-19. Here the chain combines TRBV6-6 and TRBJ2-3; TRBD2 fits 8 bases in the junction. Sequencing was done on a sample of peripheral blood. The CDR3 sequence is CASSYIGGDPDTQYF. Read as DNA, the sequence is TGTGCCAGCAGTTACATCGGGGGGGATCCAGATACGCAGTATTTT.